The 30 T cell receptor beta chains below come from one sample, sequenced in a study of T cells in tuberculosis. TCRdb's table, derived via immunoSEQ multiplex PCR, lists solely in-frame clones and lacks some. The sample lists 40,000 to 50,000 clones, around 95% seen once, with roughly 3.5% in the top ten. The specimen was PBMCs. The receptors here all came from a donor aged 5-35 years with latent tuberculosis or without tuberculosis infection.

The chain recombines TRBV9 with TRBJ2-7; 10 nucleotides agree with TRBD1. Germline CDR1 reads SGDLS; CDR2 reads YYNGEE. The CDR3 covers 17 residues. J gave up 2 bases and V 3 bases, and 11 bases lay outside the gene matches. CDR3 in DNA: TGTGCCAGCAGCGCCCAACCTTCGGGACAGGGGCCCTACGAGCAGTACTTC. It is translated as CASSAQPSGQGPYEQYF. Complete variable domain (other parts from reference TRBV9 and TRBJ2-7): DSGVTQTPKHLITATGQRVTLRCSPRSGDLSVYWYQQSLDQGLQFLIQYYNGEERAKGNILERFSAQQFPDLHSELNLSSLELGDSALYFCASSAQPSGQGPYEQYFGPGTRLTVT.

The chain has TRBV19 and TRBJ2-2, with D maybe TRBD1 (5 bases). CDR3 length: 16 amino acids. Germline CDR1 is LNHDA and CDR2 is SQIVND (reference sequence). Trimming shortened V by 1 base and J by 6 bases, and 15 bases separated the two germline ends. The CDR3 region is CASSIARDQKSGELFF. CDR3 DNA: TGTGCCAGTAGTATAGCCAGGGATCAAAAGTCCGGGGAGCTGTTTTTT.

This clone came up once. V gene TRBV6-1 combines with J gene TRBJ1-1, with D tentatively TRBD1 (5 bases). CDR1 MNHNS and CDR2 SASEGT come from the germline V gene. Trimming removed 6 bases from V and 4 bases from J, with 12 bases in between. This CDR3 contains 13 residues. The CDR3 region is CASSLRVGTEAFF. CDR3 nucleotides: TGTGCCAGCAGCCTCAGGGTGGGCACTGAAGCTTTCTTT.

The gene calls are TRBV27 and TRBJ2-2; tentative D call: TRBD1 (6 bases). Trimming cost V 4 bases and J 4 bases, with 16 bases left between them. This CDR3 comprises 16 residues. Germline V gene lookup returns CDR1 MNHEY and CDR2 SMNVEV (reference sequence). Here the CDR3 reads CASSYRYREGTGELFF. In DNA, the CDR3 is TGTGCCAGCAGTTATCGATACAGGGAAGGCACCGGGGAGCTGTTTTTT.

The V gene is TRBV4-1, the J gene TRBJ1-5; 7 positions agree with TRBD1. The junction had 8 bases not matched to a gene; V was cut back by 3 bases and J by 3 bases. CDR1 and CDR2 (germline): MGHRA, YSYEKL. The CDR3 is 16 amino acids. Here the CDR3 reads CASSQATGVFNQPQHF. The CDR3 coding sequence is TGCGCCAGCAGCCAGGCCACAGGGGTTTTCAATCAGCCCCAGCATTTT.

This chain joins TRBV6-1 and TRBJ1-1; 8 bases agree with TRBD1. Germline CDR1 is MNHNS and CDR2 is SASEGT. V gave up 6 bases and J gave up 6 bases; unmatched junction bases: 6. CDR3 length: 13 residues. The CDR3 loop reads CASSRQGFAEAFF. As DNA, the CDR3 is TGTGCCAGCAGCCGACAGGGGTTCGCTGAAGCTTTCTTT.

This sequence joins TRBV7-6 and TRBJ1-1, with D hard to call. Germline-derived CDR1 and CDR2 are SGHVS and FNYEAQ. V lost 0 bases to trimming and J lost 0 bases, with 8 bases between them. This CDR3 contains 15 residues. CDR3 in DNA: TGTGCCAGCAGCTTAGCTTCCGCGATGAACACTGAAGCTTTCTTT. This encodes CASSLASAMNTEAFF.

This clone was observed a few times. The J gene is TRBJ2-2, the V gene TRBV6-4, with 9 positions matching TRBD2. The V segment lost 7 bases and the J segment 3 bases; nucleotides outside the gene matches: 0. From germline, CDR1 is MRHNA and CDR2 SNTAGT. The CDR3 extends over 13 amino acids. The CDR3 reads CASTSGDTGELFF. The CDR3 nucleotides are TGTGCCAGCACTAGCGGGGACACCGGGGAGCTGTTTTTT.

This rearrangement joins TRBV5-4 to TRBJ2-5; 7 bases are shared with TRBD1. J was trimmed by 0 bases and V by 4 bases; bases with no gene match: 3. Germline CDR1 reads SGHNT; CDR2 reads YYREEE (reference sequence). CDR3 size: 14 residues. CDR3 residues: CASSPGTDQETQYF. The CDR3 DNA reads TGTGCCAGCAGCCCAGGGACAGACCAAGAGACCCAGTACTTC. The full variable domain, completed using reference TRBV5-4 and TRBJ2-5, is ETGVTQSPTHLIKTRGQQVTLRCSSQSGHNTVSWYQQALGQGPQFIFQYYREEENGRGNFPPRFSGLQFPNYSSELNVNALELDDSALYLCASSPGTDQETQYFGPGTRLLVL.

This clone showed up just once. V and J are TRBV28 and TRBJ1-1; D is unclear. The V and J ends lost 4 bases and 0 bases respectively, with 15 bases between them. Germline values: CDR1 MDHEN, CDR2 SYDVKM. The CDR3 is 16 amino acids. The CDR3 DNA reads TGTGCCAGCAGTTCCTTCCCCTCCAGGCTGAACACTGAAGCTTTCTTT. Translating gives CASSSFPSRLNTEAFF.

The chain has TRBV7-2 and TRBJ1-5, with a weak D call TRBD1 (5 bases). CDR1 is SGHTA, CDR2 FQGNSA, per germline. Trimming cost V 2 bases and J 2 bases, with 10 bases left between them. The CDR3 length is 15 residues. The CDR3 nucleotides read TGTGCCAGCAGCTTAAAAGGAGGGGGCAATCAGCCCCAGCATTTT. This gives the protein CASSLKGGGNQPQHF.

The V and J genes are TRBV5-1 and TRBJ2-1, with TRBD2 matching over 7 bases. After removal of 4 bases from V and 2 bases from J, the junction contained 12 bases not matched to a gene. Germline loops: CDR1 SGHRS, CDR2 YFSETQ. The CDR3 covers 17 residues. The CDR3 protein is CASSPVSGLLPYNEQFF. DNA for the CDR3: TGCGCCAGCAGCCCCGTTAGCGGGCTATTGCCCTACAATGAGCAGTTCTTC.

The gene calls are TRBV25-1 and TRBJ2-5; weak D call: TRBD1 (6 bases). The CDR3 is 16 amino acids. Germline V gene data show CDR1 as MGHDK and CDR2 as SYGVNS. The V end lost 7 bases, the J end lost 4 bases, and 22 bases lay between the germline ends. CDR3 coding DNA: TGTGCCAGCAATGATCGGACAGCACTCATGGGAGAGACCCAGTACTTC. Encoded protein: CASNDRTALMGETQYF.

The V gene is TRBV27, the J gene TRBJ1-5, with TRBD1 matching over 8 bases. The CDR3 consists of 15 residues. V shed 1 base, J shed 6 bases, and the junction held 5 bases outside the gene matches. The V gene's germline CDR1 is MNHEY and CDR2 SMNVEV (reference sequence). CDR3 sequence: CASSLLGQGSQPQHF. The CDR3 DNA reads TGTGCCAGCAGTTTATTAGGACAGGGTAGTCAGCCCCAGCATTTT.

V is TRBV7-9 and J is TRBJ1-2; 7 nucleotides match TRBD1. V gave up 5 bases and J gave up 1 base; unmatched junction bases: 7. CDR1 and CDR2 from the germline V gene are SEHNR and FQNEAQ (reference sequence). The CDR3 has 15 amino acids. CDR3 sequence (DNA): TGTGCCAGCAGCCAGAACCGGGACAGTAACTATGGCTACACCTTC. This sequence encodes CASSQNRDSNYGYTF.

The chain employs TRBV14 and TRBJ1-5, with 7 bases that match TRBD1. V was clipped by 8 bases and J by 5 bases; unmatched bases: 12. Germline assignment: CDR1 SGHDN and CDR2 FVKESK. The CDR3 consists of 15 residues. CDR3 nucleotide sequence: TGTGCCAGCGGGATCCGGCAGGGGGGTGATCAGCCCCAGCATTTT. Encoded protein: CASGIRQGGDQPQHF. The variable domain in full, completed from reference TRBV14 and TRBJ1-5, reads EAGVTQFPSHSVIEKGQTVTLRCDPISGHDNLYWYRRVMGKEIKFLLHFVKESKQDESGMPNNRFLAERTGGTYSTLKVQPAELEDSGVYFCASGIRQGGDQPQHFGDGTRLSIL.

This sequence joins TRBV19 and TRBJ1-3; D remains ambiguous. Deletions cut 6 bases from V and 0 bases from J, with 18 bases between. This CDR3 is built from 17 residues. Germline-derived CDR1 and CDR2 are LNHDA and SQIVND (reference sequence). The CDR3 bases are TGTGCCAGTAGCCGCTCTACGGGGAAAAGCTCTGGAAACACCATATATTTT. It is translated as CASSRSTGKSSGNTIYF. The entire variable domain, with the rest obtained from reference TRBV19 and TRBJ1-3, is as follows: DGGITQSPKYLFRKEGQNVTLSCEQNLNHDAMYWYRQDPGQGLRLIYYSQIVNDFQKGDIAEGYSVSREKKESFPLTVTSAQKNPTAFYLCASSRSTGKSSGNTIYFGEGSWLTVV.

The chain couples TRBV11-2 to TRBJ2-1, with D perhaps TRBD1 (8 bases). Germline V gene sequence: CDR1 SGHAT, CDR2 FQNNGV. V was trimmed by 9 bases and J by 5 bases, leaving 23 bases between them. CDR3 length equals 16 residues. CDR3 nucleotide sequence: TGTGCCAGTAACAGGGGGGGGACAGAAGGGAACAATGAGCAGTTCTTC. It is translated as CASNRGGTEGNNEQFF.

The gene calls are TRBV19 and TRBJ2-2, with 11 bases fitting TRBD1. This CDR3 contains 16 residues. V was pared by 5 bases and J by 4 bases, with 6 bases of the junction left unmatched. The germline CDR1 and CDR2 sequences are LNHDA and SQIVND (reference sequence). The CDR3 bases are TGTGCCAGTAGTGCGGACAGGGGGCCGGCCACCGGGGAGCTGTTTTTT. Its translation: CASSADRGPATGELFF.

The rearrangement joins TRBV5-1 to TRBJ1-1, with 8 bases lining up with TRBD1. CDR3 length: 13 amino acids. V lost 4 bases, J lost 6 bases, and 5 bases stayed unmatched. Germline CDR1 is SGHRS and CDR2 is YFSETQ. CDR3 residues: CASSLTGGAEAFF. CDR3 DNA sequence: TGCGCCAGCAGCCTTACAGGGGGGGCTGAAGCTTTCTTT. The full variable domain, rest sourced from reference TRBV5-1 and TRBJ1-1, is KAGVTQTPRYLIKTRGQQVTLSCSPISGHRSVSWYQQTPGQGLQFLFEYFSETQRNKGNFPGRFSGRQFSNSRSEMNVSTLELGDSALYLCASSLTGGAEAFFGQGTRLTVV.

The V call is TRBV5-1, the J call TRBJ2-2; TRBD1 matches 9 bases. The length of the CDR3 is 16 residues. Per the germline V gene, CDR1 is SGHRS and CDR2 is YFSETQ. Trimming cost V 4 bases and J 1 base; bases outside gene matches: 5. The CDR3, as DNA: TGCGCCAGCAGCGTGGGACAGGGAAAGAACACCGGGGAGCTGTTTTTT. Encoded protein: CASSVGQGKNTGELFF.

The chain couples TRBV30 to TRBJ1-2; D gene unclear. There are 13 residues in the CDR3. The germline V gene encodes CDR1 GTSNPN and CDR2 SVGIG (reference sequence). V gave up 3 bases and J gave up 0 bases, with 8 bases separating them. In DNA form, the CDR3 reads TGTGCCTGGAGGCATGGAGCTAACTATGGCTACACCTTC. Translating gives CAWRHGANYGYTF.

This chain links TRBV10-3 with TRBJ2-7; possible D gene TRBD2, 5 bases. With 3 bases removed from V and 0 bases from J, the gap between germline ends came to 12 bases. The CDR3 has 15 amino acids. Germline V lookup: CDR1 ENHRY, CDR2 SYGVKD. The CDR3 reads CAISDPGSSSYEQYF. In DNA form, the CDR3 reads TGTGCCATCAGTGACCCGGGGTCTAGCTCCTACGAGCAGTACTTC.

The chain joins TRBV9 to TRBJ1-5; TRBD1 matches 7 bases. The germline gives CDR1 SGDLS, CDR2 YYNGEE. After removal of 4 bases from V and 0 bases from J, the junction contained 4 bases not matched to a gene. The CDR3 is made up of 15 amino acids. The CDR3 loop is CASSLGQFSNQPQHF. The CDR3 coding sequence is TGTGCCAGCAGCCTGGGACAGTTTAGCAATCAGCCCCAGCATTTT.

The chain uses TRBV10-2 and TRBJ1-3; D is uncertain. From germline, CDR1 is WSHSY and CDR2 SAAADI. The CDR3 is 15 residues long. V lost 0 bases and J lost 0, with 6 bases in between. CDR3 region: CASSESGSSGNTIYF. CDR3 DNA: TGCGCCAGCAGTGAGTCGGGCAGCTCTGGAAACACCATATATTTT.

The V call is TRBV7-9, the J call TRBJ1-1, with D uncertain. Trimming shortened V by 4 bases and J by 3 bases, and 12 bases separated the two germline ends. CDR3 length: 14 amino acids. CDR1 is SEHNR and CDR2 is FQNEAQ in the germline V gene (reference sequence). CDR3 sequence: CASSYYPADTEAFF. CDR3 coding DNA: TGTGCCAGCAGCTACTACCCGGCGGACACTGAAGCTTTCTTT.

The V call is TRBV27, the J call TRBJ2-7, with TRBD2 matching over 12 bases. Germline CDR1 and CDR2: MNHEY and SMNVEV (reference sequence). The ends lost 4 bases at V and 0 bases at J; junction bases unmatched: 4. This CDR3 has 16 amino acids. In nucleotides, the CDR3 is TGTGCCAGCAGTTCCCCACTAGCGGGGGGCTCCTACGAGCAGTACTTC. It is translated as CASSSPLAGGSYEQYF.

This chain links TRBV7-9 with TRBJ1-2; no reliable D call. V lost 3 bases and J lost 1, with 3 bases in between. Germline V lookup: CDR1 SEHNR, CDR2 FQNEAQ (reference sequence). This CDR3 contains 12 residues. The chain's CDR3 is CASSLSNYGYTF. The CDR3 DNA sequence: TGTGCCAGCAGCTTGAGTAACTATGGCTACACCTTC.

The chain recombines TRBV30 with TRBJ1-4; a possible D gene is TRBD1 (5 bases). Trimming took off 2 bases at V and 0 bases at J, with 10 bases between the two ends. Germline values: CDR1 GTSNPN, CDR2 SVGIG (reference sequence). The CDR3 is made up of 15 amino acids. The CDR3 is CAWSLPTATNEKLFF. CDR3 sequence (DNA): TGTGCCTGGAGTTTGCCGACAGCAACTAATGAAAAACTGTTTTTT.

The gene calls are TRBV6-5 and TRBJ1-4, with 8 bases lining up with TRBD1. Germline V CDR1 and CDR2: MNHEY, SVGAGI. The ends lost 4 bases at V and 8 bases at J; junction bases unmatched: 6. The CDR3 consists of 14 residues. The CDR3 is CASSSTGGKEKLFF. In DNA form, the CDR3 reads TGTGCCAGCAGTTCCACAGGGGGGAAAGAAAAACTGTTTTTT.